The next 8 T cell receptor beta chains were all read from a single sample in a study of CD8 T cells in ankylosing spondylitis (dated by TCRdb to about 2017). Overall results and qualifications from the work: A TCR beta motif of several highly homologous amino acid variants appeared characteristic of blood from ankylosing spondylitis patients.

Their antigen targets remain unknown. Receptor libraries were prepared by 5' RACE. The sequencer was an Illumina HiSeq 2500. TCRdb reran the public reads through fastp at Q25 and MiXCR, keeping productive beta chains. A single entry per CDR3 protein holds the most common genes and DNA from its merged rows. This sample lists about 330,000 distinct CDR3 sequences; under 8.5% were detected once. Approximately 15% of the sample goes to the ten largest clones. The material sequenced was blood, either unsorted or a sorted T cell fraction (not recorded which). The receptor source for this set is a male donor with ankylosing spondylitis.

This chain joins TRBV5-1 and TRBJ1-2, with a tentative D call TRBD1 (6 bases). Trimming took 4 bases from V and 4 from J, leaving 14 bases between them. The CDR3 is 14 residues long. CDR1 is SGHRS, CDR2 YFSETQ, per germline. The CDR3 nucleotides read TGCGCCAGCAGCCCTGGACAGAGCATCTATGGCTACACCTTC. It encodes CASSPGQSIYGYTF.

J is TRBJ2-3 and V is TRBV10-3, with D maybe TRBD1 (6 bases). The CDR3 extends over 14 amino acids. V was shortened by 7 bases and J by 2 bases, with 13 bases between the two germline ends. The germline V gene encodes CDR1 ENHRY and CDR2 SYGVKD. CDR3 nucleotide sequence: TGTGCCATCACCTGGACAGCGGACACAGATACGCAGTATTTT. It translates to CAITWTADTDTQYF.

The CDR3 DNA is TGTGCCAGCAGCTCCGGAGGGGGTTACACTGAAGCTTTCTTT. This encodes CASSSGGGYTEAFF. The V call is TRBV7-9, the J call TRBJ1-1, with D possibly being TRBD1 (6 bases). The CDR3 spans 14 residues. V dropped 4 bases and J dropped 3 bases, with 12 bases sitting between them. Germline loops: CDR1 SEHNR, CDR2 FQNEAQ (reference sequence).

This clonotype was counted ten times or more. The CDR3 bases are TGCAGTGCTCCCAAACTAGGGACTAGCGGGAGCCTCACAGATACGCAGTATTTT. The encoded protein is CSAPKLGTSGSLTDTQYF. The J gene is TRBJ2-3, the V gene TRBV20-1; 14 bases map to TRBD2. With 5 bases clipped from V and 2 bases from J, the junction kept 12 bases outside the gene matches. The CDR3 extends over 18 amino acids. Germline values: CDR1 DFQATT, CDR2 SNEGSKA (reference sequence).

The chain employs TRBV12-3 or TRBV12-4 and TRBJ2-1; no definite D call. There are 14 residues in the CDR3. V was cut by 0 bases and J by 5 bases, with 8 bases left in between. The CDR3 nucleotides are TGTGCCAGCAGTTTAGCCTGGGCCGACAATGAGCAGTTCTTC. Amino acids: CASSLAWADNEQFF.

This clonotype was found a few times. DNA for the CDR3: TGTGCCAGCAGCCCGGACAGGTTTGACACCGGGGAGCTGTTTTTT. Its protein product is CASSPDRFDTGELFF. The chain couples TRBV6-1 to TRBJ2-2, with 7 bases identical to TRBD1. J gave up 3 bases and V 6 bases, and 7 bases lay outside the gene matches. Germline values: CDR1 MNHNS, CDR2 SASEGT. The CDR3 runs 15 residues.

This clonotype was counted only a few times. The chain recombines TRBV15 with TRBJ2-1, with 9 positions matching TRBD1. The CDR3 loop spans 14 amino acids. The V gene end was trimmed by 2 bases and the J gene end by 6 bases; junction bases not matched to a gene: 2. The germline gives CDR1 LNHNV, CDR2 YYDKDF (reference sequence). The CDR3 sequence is CATSRLGQGNEQFF. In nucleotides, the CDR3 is TGTGCCACCAGCAGATTGGGACAGGGCAATGAGCAGTTCTTC.

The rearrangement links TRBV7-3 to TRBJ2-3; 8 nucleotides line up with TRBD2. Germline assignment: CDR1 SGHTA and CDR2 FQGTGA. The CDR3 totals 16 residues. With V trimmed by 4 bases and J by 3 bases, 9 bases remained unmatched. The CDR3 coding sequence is TGTGCCAGCAGCTCTGAAGCGGGAGAATCTACAGATACGCAGTATTTT. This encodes CASSSEAGESTDTQYF. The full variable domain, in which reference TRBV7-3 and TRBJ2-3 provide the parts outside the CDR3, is GAGVSQTPSNKVTEKGKYVELRCDPISGHTALYWYRQSLGQGPEFLIYFQGTGAADDSGLPNDRFFAVRPEGSVSTLKIQRTERGDSAVYLCASSSEAGESTDTQYFGPGTRLTVL.